This record looks at one T cell receptor beta chain sequence and its context. This record comes from a study of CD4 and CD8 cells across lung adenocarcinoma regions. Using its own MiXCR run on the PCR reads, TCRdb lists one record per CDR3 protein. The top ten hold more than 40% of the sample, which has about 27,000 distinct CDR3 sequences, 53% seen once. The CDR3 is made up of 14 amino acids. Germline-derived CDR1 and CDR2 are MNHEY and SVGAGI. V was shortened by 4 bases and J by 2 bases, with 11 bases between the two germline ends. The TCR originated in a male donor with lung adenocarcinoma. The CD4 and CD8 labels of this study may be unreliable. Sequenced: CD8+ T cells from the center of a lung tumor. The chain combines TRBV6-5 with TRBJ2-5; D is possibly TRBD2 (6 bases). As DNA, the CDR3 is TGTGCCAGCAGTTCAGGGACTCATCAAGAGACCCAGTACTTC. This translates into CASSSGTHQETQYF.